The T cell receptor (beta chain) described here comes from a study of cytomegalovirus exposure and HLA in healthy donors. The study's findings and limits: Later analysis demonstrated an association between a missense DCLRE1C variant and TCR beta V- and J-gene trimming. Testing in vitro showed a few CMV-associated chains specific for CMV antigens. Whilst most TCR sequences proved rare, a subset of public TCRs occurred across many donors.

With respect to this clone: Its matching antigen is unknown.

The PCR employed 60 Vbeta primers together with 13 Jbeta primers. Sequenced by immunoSEQ multiplex PCR; TCRdb stores in-frame clones only, minus some. This sample's table has 150,000 to 200,000 clones. Deletions cut 4 bases from V and 7 bases from J, with 17 bases between. Germline CDR1 GTSNPN, CDR2 SVGIG (reference sequence). The CDR3 spans 15 residues. The clonotype was recovered from a man aged 25 to 45 in good health and CMV-seronegative. Material for sequencing was PBMCs. The chain joins TRBV30 to TRBJ1-6, with D tentatively TRBD1 (5 bases). Here the CDR3 DNA reads TGTGCCTGGACGGCAGGGTTCGGTGCCAATTCACCCCTCCACTTT. This translates into CAWTAGFGANSPLHF.